What follows are 18 T cell receptor beta chains derived from one specimen sequenced in a study of T-cell reconstitution after alpha-beta-depleted transplantation in children. Unique molecular identifiers were incorporated when the TCRbeta library was constructed. One entry per CDR3 protein, called by TCRdb with MiXCR from the PCR reads. Counted here are some 350,000 distinct CDR3 sequences, around 15% occurring once; the ten biggest clones make up around two fifths. The specimen was PBMCs, mostly from graft donor cells, collected 360 days after TCRalphabeta/CD19-depleted stem cell transplant. These receptors were obtained from a male patient aged 2-9 years who had a stem cell transplant for acute lymphoblastic leukemia, so the T cells may come from the graft donor.

This clonotype came up a few times. The rearrangement joins TRBV3-1 to TRBJ1-4, with D hard to call. The germline V gene has CDR1 LGHDT and CDR2 YNNKEL (reference sequence). CDR3 size: 15 residues. The V end lost 4 bases, the J end lost 8 bases, and 17 bases lay between the germline ends. The CDR3 reads CASSPNAGFWEKLFF. For the CDR3, the DNA is TGTGCCAGCAGCCCCAATGCCGGGTTTTGGGAAAAACTGTTTTTT.

V usage is TRBV4-3 and J usage is TRBJ1-2; 7 bases are a match to TRBD1. With V trimmed by 2 bases and J by 8 bases, 5 bases remained unmatched. The CDR3 length is 13 residues. Germline V gives CDR1 LGHNA, CDR2 YSLEER. The CDR3: CASSQLGGRGYTF. The DNA of the CDR3 is TGCGCCAGCAGCCAACTAGGGGGCCGGGGCTACACCTTC.

This clonotype was seen at least ten times. The rearrangement links TRBV7-8 to TRBJ2-7, with a weak D call TRBD2 (6 bases). CDR1 and CDR2 (germline): SGHVS, FQNEAQ. V lost 5 bases to trimming and J lost 3 bases, with 23 bases between them. This CDR3 comprises 17 residues. The CDR3 region is CASSTSTSIAENYEQYF. CDR3 in DNA: TGTGCCAGCAGCACTTCTACCTCAATAGCGGAGAACTACGAGCAGTACTTC.

A few counts support this clonotype. This chain connects TRBV14 to TRBJ1-1; D gene uncertain. This CDR3 region has 13 residues. Looked up from germline, CDR1 is SGHDN and CDR2 is FVKESK. Trimming shortened V by 0 bases and J by 3 bases, and 5 bases separated the two germline ends. The CDR3: CASSQDQDTEAFF. The CDR3 DNA sequence: TGTGCCAGCAGCCAAGATCAGGACACTGAAGCTTTCTTT.

This clonotype showed up just a few times. The chain has TRBV12-3 or TRBV12-4 and TRBJ1-6; D is perhaps TRBD1 (6 bases). The CDR3 length is 13 residues. V gave up 5 bases and J gave up 8 bases, with 10 bases separating them. The chain's CDR3 is CASSTGTYSPLHF. In DNA form, the CDR3 reads TGTGCCAGCAGTACAGGGACATATTCACCCCTCCACTTT.

The gene calls are TRBV5-1 and TRBJ1-1; D remains unclear. From germline, CDR1 is SGHRS and CDR2 YFSETQ. Trimming removed 0 bases from V and 0 bases from J, with 12 bases in between. There are 16 residues in the CDR3. The CDR3 spells CASSLDPGSVNTEAFF. The CDR3 DNA follows: TGCGCCAGCAGCTTGGATCCGGGCTCGGTGAACACTGAAGCTTTCTTT.

This clonotype has just a few counts. The chain joins TRBV30 to TRBJ2-1; 8 bases map to TRBD2. CDR1 is GTSNPN and CDR2 is SVGIG in the germline V gene (reference sequence). There are 15 residues in the CDR3. Trimming removed 0 bases from V and 3 bases from J; junction bases left unmatched: 4. In DNA form, the CDR3 reads TGTGCCTGGAGTGTTTCTAGCGGGTACTACAATGAGCAGTTCTTC. This encodes CAWSVSSGYYNEQFF.

This clonotype was seen more than once but under ten times. V and J are TRBV28 and TRBJ2-1; D ambiguous. Trimming pared 2 bases from V and 9 bases from J, leaving 5 bases between. CDR1 is MDHEN and CDR2 is SYDVKM in the germline V gene. This CDR3 is built from 11 residues. CDR3 amino acids: CASSLNGEQFF. The CDR3 nucleotides read TGTGCCAGCAGTTTAAATGGTGAGCAGTTCTTC. The full variable domain, with the rest looked up from reference TRBV28 and TRBJ2-1, is DVKVTQSSRYLVKRTGEKVFLECVQDMDHENMFWYRQDPGLGLRLIYFSYDVKMKEKGDIPEGYSVSREKKERFSLILESASTNQTSMYLCASSLNGEQFFGPGTRLTVL.

The rearrangement links TRBV28 to TRBJ2-3; D may be TRBD2 (6 bases). The germline gives CDR1 MDHEN, CDR2 SYDVKM. The V end was cut by 3 bases, the J end by 4 bases, with 14 bases between. The CDR3 is 15 amino acids. CDR3 sequence (DNA): TGTGCCAGCAGTTTTGACGGGAGTGTTGCAGATACGCAGTATTTT. It codes for CASSFDGSVADTQYF.

In its sample, this clonotype was seen a few times. The CDR3 is CASSHPGHTGELFF. The CDR3 nucleotides are TGCGCCAGCAGCCACCCCGGACACACCGGGGAGCTGTTTTTT. This rearrangement joins TRBV4-1 to TRBJ2-2; D is uncertain. Per germline, CDR1 MGHRA and CDR2 YSYEKL. V lost 3 bases to trimming and J lost 3 bases, with 8 bases between them. There are 14 residues in the CDR3.

The chain links TRBV19 to TRBJ1-3, with D maybe TRBD1 (5 bases). The CDR3 has 14 residues. V was cut by 8 bases and J by 0 bases, with 11 bases left in between. CDR1 and CDR2 from the germline V gene are LNHDA and SQIVND (reference sequence). CDR3 protein: CASRQIASGNTIYF. The CDR3 nucleotides are TGTGCCAGTCGACAGATCGCCTCTGGAAACACCATATATTTT.

The chain links TRBV4-1 to TRBJ1-1; a possible D gene is TRBD1 (5 bases). Germline V gene data show CDR1 as MGHRA and CDR2 as YSYEKL. The CDR3 consists of 15 residues. Between the trimmed V and J ends, which lost 1 base and 3 bases, there was a span of 12 bases. The CDR3 DNA sequence: TGCGCCAGCAGCCAAGTGGGTGGGGCGGACACTGAAGCTTTCTTT. It is translated as CASSQVGGADTEAFF.

V and J are TRBV7-9 and TRBJ2-7; TRBD1 aligns across 8 bases. CDR1 is SEHNR, CDR2 FQNEAQ, per germline (reference sequence). The CDR3 has 14 residues. J gave up 7 bases and V 4 bases, and 9 bases lay outside the gene matches. CDR3 sequence reads: CASSSRTGYVEQYF. DNA for the CDR3: TGTGCCAGCAGCTCACGGACAGGGTACGTAGAGCAGTACTTC. Filled out from reference TRBV7-9 and TRBJ2-7, the complete variable domain reads DTGVSQNPRHKITKRGQNVTFRCDPISEHNRLYWYRQTLGQGPEFLTYFQNEAQLEKSRLLSDRFSAERPKGSFSTLEIQRTEQGDSAMYLCASSSRTGYVEQYFGPGTRLTVT.

The chain is built from TRBV29-1 and TRBJ2-7; D is unresolved. The CDR3 consists of 12 residues. Germline V gene lookup returns CDR1 SQVTM and CDR2 ANQGSEA. The V gene lost 4 bases and the J gene lost 7 bases, with 14 bases spanning the gap. The CDR3 DNA is TGCAGCGTTGTGGGCCCCGCTAATGAGCAGTACTTC. Protein: CSVVGPANEQYF.

This clonotype was observed a handful of times. This chain joins TRBV7-2 and TRBJ2-3; tentative D call: TRBD2 (5 bases). Germline V gene sequence: CDR1 SGHTA, CDR2 FQGNSA. The CDR3 contains 14 residues. The V and J ends lost 1 base and 10 bases respectively, with 15 bases between them. The chain's CDR3 is CASSLEPLRVAQYF. The CDR3 region has the DNA TGTGCCAGCAGCTTAGAGCCCCTGCGGGTAGCGCAGTATTTT.

This clonotype was counted a few times. V gene TRBV21-1 combines with J gene TRBJ2-4. TRBV21-1 is an annotated pseudogene. This CDR3 is 16 amino acids long. This chain's CDR3 is CASSKDQGLAKNIQYF. In DNA form, the CDR3 reads TGTGCCAGCAGCAAAGACCAGGGGCTAGCCAAAAACATTCAGTACTTC.

This clonotype was recorded at least ten times. The chain recombines TRBV29-1 with TRBJ2-3, with a possible D match to TRBD1 (6 bases). The CDR3 extends over 14 amino acids. Per the germline V gene, CDR1 is SQVTM and CDR2 is ANQGSEA. With 6 bases removed from V and 1 base from J, the gap between germline ends came to 14 bases. CDR3 in amino acids: CSVTDRIRTDTQYF. The DNA of the CDR3 is TGCAGCGTCACAGACAGGATCCGCACAGATACGCAGTATTTT.

The chain combines TRBV28 with TRBJ2-7, with D maybe TRBD1 (6 bases). The CDR3 has 13 amino acids. The V end was cut by 3 bases, the J end by 3 bases, with 9 bases between. Germline CDR1 is MDHEN and CDR2 is SYDVKM. CDR3 nucleotide sequence: TGTGCCAGCAGTTTCTGGGGGCTCTACGAGCAGTACTTC. Translation gives CASSFWGLYEQYF.